This T cell receptor (beta chain) was profiled in a study of Ad26.COV2.S vaccination and SARS-CoV-2 variants. Study as a whole: The COV1001 Ad26.COV2.S trial arm included the donor.

Measured with immunoSEQ multiplex PCR; TCRdb has only the in-frame clones, and not every one. The sample holds some 390,000 clones, around 89% seen once. Treatment here: about 20 received Ad26.COV2.S at low or high dose, single or two shots; 5 received placebo; per-sample allocation not given. Day 63 following the first vaccine or placebo injection was when the samples were taken. The administered vaccine (an Ad26 vector) expressed Wuhan-strain SARS-CoV-2 spike. This clone was picked up many times. Germline CDR1 reads MGHRA; CDR2 reads YSYEKL. The ends were cut back, 4 bases at V and 0 bases at J, with 14 bases in the middle. The CDR3 runs 16 residues.

This receptor was taken from a person between 18 and 65 years old who received the Ad26.COV2.S COVID-19 vaccine or a placebo. This chain links TRBV4-1 with TRBJ2-3; D is uncertain. Material: peripheral blood, obtained in a trial of Ad26.COV2.S vaccine versus placebo. The CDR3 protein is CASSPHRLTSTDTQYF. The CDR3, as DNA: TGCGCCAGCAGCCCCCACAGACTCACTAGCACAGATACGCAGTATTTT.